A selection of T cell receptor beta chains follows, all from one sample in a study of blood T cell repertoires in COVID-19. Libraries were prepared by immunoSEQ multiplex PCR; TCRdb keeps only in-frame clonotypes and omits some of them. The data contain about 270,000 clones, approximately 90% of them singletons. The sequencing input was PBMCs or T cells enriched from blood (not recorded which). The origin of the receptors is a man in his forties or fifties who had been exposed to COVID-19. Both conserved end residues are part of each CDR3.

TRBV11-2 CASSLLVGTGVDEQYF
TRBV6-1 CASSEALGTSGRTYTNTGELFF
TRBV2 CASQVGGVDEQYF
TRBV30 CAWTDRDRNNSPLHF
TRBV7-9 CASSFAAGVLGELFF
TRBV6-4 CASSVQGGADTQYF
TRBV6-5 CASRKSGQVGGYTF
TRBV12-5 CASGLSGGGRKQYF
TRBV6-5 CASSTRSDSYGYTF
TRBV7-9 CASSPGFTGEADEQYF
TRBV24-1 CATSDTGQNYGYTF
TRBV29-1 CSVEEREETQYF
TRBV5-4 CASSRGGTSGSSSYNEQFF
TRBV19 CASSIVASGSYNEQFF
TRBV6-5 CASSYREGLGELFF
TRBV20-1 CSAIRGNEQYF
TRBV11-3 CASSYPDRANANYGYTF
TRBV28 CASTSNSRFNYGYTF
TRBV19 CASSIGEQGNTEAFF
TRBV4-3 CASSQEIFWGTSGHNEQFF
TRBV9 CASSFRDRGLDEQFF
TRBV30 CAWSVPYSGRADEQYF
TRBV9 CASSVGGQVNSPLHF
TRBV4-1 CASSQEDGREVTEQFF